The clone carrying this T cell receptor beta chain was found once. TCRdb keeps only in-frame clones here, not all; method: immunoSEQ multiplex PCR. Of around 100,000 clones listed, 90% are singletons. The time point was: pretreatment peripheral blood. CDR1 is SGHVS, CDR2 FNYEAQ, per germline. The CDR3 contains 16 residues. Trimming removed 1 base at V and 2 bases at J, with 13 bases between. This record comes from a study of PD-L1 blockade in urothelial cancer. The wider study: Median blood clonality was roughly 0.078, with 75,000 to 100,000 unique TCRs.

This clonotype was sampled from a man in his fifties or sixties with urothelial cancer. The starting material was PBMCs, obtained around atezolizumab (anti-PD-L1) treatment. The rearrangement uses TRBV7-6 and TRBJ2-3; D perhaps matches TRBD2 (7 bases). CDR3 in amino acids: CASSLGAGDITDTQYF. The CDR3, as DNA: TGTGCCAGCAGCTTAGGGGCGGGGGACATCACAGATACGCAGTATTTT.